This T cell receptor beta chain is from a study of blood T cell repertoires in COVID-19. A note on this clone: At the DNA level, this CDR3 is encoded by other sequences in the same sample as well.

Clones were read by immunoSEQ multiplex PCR, and TCRdb kept only the in-frame ones, dropping some. The sample lists some 150,000 clones, 80% to 90% occurring once. CDR1 and CDR2 (germline): SNHLY, FYNNEI. The CDR3 runs 13 residues. Trimming removed 1 base from V and 1 base from J, with 4 bases in between. The receptor's source is a woman in her forties or fifties with acute or convalescent COVID-19. The chain links TRBV2 to TRBJ1-2; no definite D call. The sequenced material came from peripheral blood. In nucleotides, the CDR3 is TGTGCCAGCAGTGAAGGGCTTAACTATGGCTACACCTTC. Translating gives CASSEGLNYGYTF. Drawing the rest from reference TRBV2 and TRBJ1-2, the complete variable domain is EPEVTQTPSHQVTQMGQEVILRCVPISNHLYFYWYRQILGQKVEFLVSFYNNEISEKSEIFDDQFSVERPDGSNFTLKIRSTKLEDSAMYFCASSEGLNYGYTFGSGTRLTVV.